The 16 T cell receptor beta chains in this list originate from one sample, sequenced in a study of cytomegalovirus exposure and HLA in healthy donors. Use of 60 Vbeta and 13 Jbeta primers characterized the PCR. TCRdb's copy holds only in-frame clones and misses some; the assay was immunoSEQ multiplex PCR. The sample carries about 120,000 clones, around three quarters recorded once. Sequencing used PBMCs. The receptors were sampled from a female donor in good health and CMV-seronegative.

The chain carries TRBV7-2 and TRBJ2-7; the match to TRBD1 covers 8 bases. The V gene's germline CDR1 is SGHTA and CDR2 FQGNSA. J lost 5 bases, V lost 5 bases, and 8 bases had no gene match. The CDR3 runs to 14 residues. CDR3 sequence reads: CASSGRTGLNEQYF. The CDR3, as DNA: TGTGCCAGCAGCGGAAGGACAGGGTTGAACGAGCAGTACTTC.

The V call is TRBV6-1, the J call TRBJ2-5; weak D call: TRBD1 (6 bases). The germline V and J ends were trimmed by 6 bases and 2 bases, with 16 bases remaining between them. The CDR3 covers 15 residues. Germline CDR1 and CDR2: MNHNS and SASEGT. CDR3 nucleotides: TGTGCCAGCAGACCGACAGGTAGACCGCAAGAGACCCAGTACTTC. Translation: CASRPTGRPQETQYF.

This clone was counted a few times. The gene calls are TRBV5-5 and TRBJ1-3; TRBD1 aligns across 7 bases. CDR1 is SGHKS, CDR2 YYEKEE, per germline (reference sequence). The ends lost 2 bases at V and 0 bases at J; junction bases unmatched: 8. CDR3 length: 17 amino acids. The CDR3 DNA is TGTGCCAGCAGCTTCTTTACGACAGGGACCTCTGGAAACACCATATATTTT. Amino acids: CASSFFTTGTSGNTIYF.

With regard to this clone: The junction departs from the called germline gene at one end, perhaps through a read error. This CDR3 reads CSSSPPSGSAYEQYF. The CDR3 DNA follows: TGTTCCAGCAGCCCCCCGAGCGGTTCCGCCTACGAGCAGTACTTC. The chain couples TRBV7-9 to TRBJ2-7; a weak D match, TRBD2 (5 bases). Germline V gene sequence: CDR1 SEHNR, CDR2 FQNEAQ (reference sequence). The CDR3 consists of 15 residues. The full variable domain, rest sourced from reference TRBV7-9 and TRBJ2-7, is DTGVSQNPRHKITKRGQNVTFRCDPISEHNRLYWYRQTLGQGPEFLTYFQNEAQLEKSRLLSDRFSAERPKGSFSTLEIQRTEQGDSAMYLCSSSPPSGSAYEQYFGPGTRLTVT.

The DNA for the CDR3 is TGTGCCAGCAGTTTTGCCGGCGGGCTTTGGGAGACCCAGTACTTC. Residues: CASSFAGGLWETQYF. The chain uses TRBV27 and TRBJ2-5; D might be TRBD2 (5 bases). The germline gives CDR1 MNHEY, CDR2 SMNVEV (reference sequence). The CDR3 runs to 15 residues. The ends were cut back, 3 bases at V and 5 bases at J, with 16 bases in the middle.

V is TRBV2 and J is TRBJ1-5; the D gene is possibly TRBD1 (6 bases). The germline CDR1 and CDR2 sequences are SNHLY and FYNNEI. With 5 bases removed from V and 7 bases from J, the gap between germline ends came to 12 bases. The CDR3 contains 13 residues. CDR3 DNA: TGTGCCAGCAGTACGGGGGGGCACCAGCCCCAGCATTTT. It is translated as CASSTGGHQPQHF.

The chain couples TRBV5-4 to TRBJ2-3, with 9 nucleotides matching TRBD2. The CDR3 is 15 amino acids. After removal of 5 bases from V and 4 bases from J, the junction contained 8 bases not matched to a gene. Looked up from germline, CDR1 is SGHNT and CDR2 is YYREEE (reference sequence). The chain's CDR3 is CASSAGGGFSDTQYF. CDR3 coding DNA: TGTGCCAGCAGTGCGGGGGGGGGATTTTCAGATACGCAGTATTTT.

This clone was seen a handful of times. The V call is TRBV5-4, the J call TRBJ2-3; perhaps TRBD2 as D (5 bases). CDR1 and CDR2 from the germline V gene are SGHNT and YYREEE (reference sequence). Between the trimmed V and J ends, which lost 0 bases and 2 bases, there was a span of 16 bases. The CDR3 contains 17 residues. DNA for the CDR3: TGTGCCAGCAGCTTGGCGGGAACTAGAGGTGTCACAGATACGCAGTATTTT. Amino acid sequence: CASSLAGTRGVTDTQYF. The variable domain in full, completed from reference TRBV5-4 and TRBJ2-3, reads ETGVTQSPTHLIKTRGQQVTLRCSSQSGHNTVSWYQQALGQGPQFIFQYYREEENGRGNFPPRFSGLQFPNYSSELNVNALELDDSALYLCASSLAGTRGVTDTQYFGPGTRLTVL.

V usage is TRBV10-3 and J usage is TRBJ1-2, with D unclear. Between the trimmed V and J ends, which lost 0 bases and 5 bases, there was a span of 4 bases. This CDR3 comprises 12 residues. CDR1 is ENHRY, CDR2 SYGVKD, per germline. The CDR3 sequence: CAISESSYGYTF. CDR3 sequence (DNA): TGTGCCATCAGTGAGTCCAGTTATGGCTACACCTTC.

The table lists this clone with a count of one. The rearrangement joins TRBV27 to TRBJ2-7; tentative D call: TRBD2 (6 bases). This CDR3 is built from 14 residues. V was shortened by 8 bases and J by 3 bases, with 17 bases between the two germline ends. CDR1 and CDR2 from the germline V gene are MNHEY and SMNVEV (reference sequence). Here the CDR3 DNA reads TGTGCCAGCGGACTCCTAGCGCCGTTCTACGAGCAGTACTTC. Protein product: CASGLLAPFYEQYF.

The rearrangement uses TRBV7-9 and TRBJ1-2; D might be TRBD1 (6 bases). There are 17 residues in the CDR3. Germline V gene data show CDR1 as SEHNR and CDR2 as FQNEAQ (reference sequence). Trimming stripped 1 base from V and 4 bases from J, with 19 bases between. The CDR3 sequence: CASSLGASGQQAYGYTF. Written as DNA, the CDR3 is TGTGCCAGCAGCTTAGGGGCGAGCGGACAGCAGGCCTATGGCTACACCTTC.

V gene TRBV6-5 combines with J gene TRBJ2-7; TRBD2 matches at 11 bases. Trimming cost V 6 bases and J 3 bases; bases outside gene matches: 7. CDR3 length equals 15 residues. Germline values: CDR1 MNHEY, CDR2 SVGAGI. CDR3: CASRPGTSGYYEQYF. Written as DNA, the CDR3 is TGTGCCAGCAGGCCTGGGACTAGCGGATACTACGAGCAGTACTTC.

This chain links TRBV5-1 with TRBJ1-4; no clear D gene. Trimming cost V 4 bases and J 8 bases, with 15 bases left between them. The CDR3 extends over 14 amino acids. CDR1 SGHRS and CDR2 YFSETQ come from the germline V gene. The CDR3, as DNA: TGCGCCAGCAGCCGATGGAGCGGCGGCGAAAAACTGTTTTTT. The encoded protein is CASSRWSGGEKLFF.

The chain links TRBV25-1 to TRBJ2-7; TRBD2 matches at 7 bases. V lost 7 bases to trimming and J lost 2 bases; unmatched junction nucleotides: 11. The CDR3 sequence is 15 residues long. Germline V gene data show CDR1 as MGHDK and CDR2 as SYGVNS. The CDR3 loop is CASTGTASGTYEQYF. Here the CDR3 DNA reads TGTGCCAGCACCGGGACGGCTAGCGGAACCTACGAGCAGTACTTC.

V gene TRBV18 combines with J gene TRBJ2-7; 9 positions match TRBD2. The CDR3 has 15 residues. Losses at the gene ends were 6 bases for V and 2 bases for J; bases not matched to a gene: 8. Germline V gene data show CDR1 as KGHSH and CDR2 as LQKENI. CDR3 amino acids: CASSLGRLAAYEQYF. The CDR3 DNA reads as TGTGCCAGCTCCCTCGGGCGACTAGCGGCCTACGAGCAGTACTTC.

The genes are TRBV6-1 and TRBJ1-2, with D possibly matching TRBD1 (5 bases). V lost 7 bases, J lost 0 bases, and 15 bases lay in between. The CDR3 has 15 residues. CDR1 and CDR2 from the germline V gene are MNHNS and SASEGT. The CDR3 region is CASTPGVSSNYGYTF. The DNA for the CDR3 is TGTGCCAGCACCCCGGGGGTGAGTTCTAACTATGGCTACACCTTC.